The present T cell receptor beta chain was sequenced within a study of blood T cells in healthy people across ages (dated by TCRdb to about 2015). Describing the broader study: In model experiments, template switching captured roughly one uniquely barcoded TCR beta cDNA molecule for every two T cells. Two additional independent replicas of 1 million unique cDNA reads from the same blood draw were analyzed for two donors (one aged 18 to 30 and one aged 80 or older). Donors were grouped into four age groups: young (average approximately 16 years), middle-aged (around 39), aged (about 60) and long-lived (approximately 75). Age-related changes in TCR beta repertoire diversity were measured in the study by deep sequencing normalized with unique cDNA molecular identifiers. To avoid experimental bias, donors of different ages were spread randomly across the sequencing lanes.

About this clonotype: Its recognized antigen is unknown. Possible read error: a much larger clone is one base away.

The junction shows trimming of 6 bases on V and 7 bases on J, and the gene matches do not reach 11 bases of it. Via the germline V gene (reference sequence), CDR1 is MNHNY and CDR2 SVGAGI. The CDR3 goes from the cysteine to the phenylalanine over 14 residues. CDR3 DNA only is kept here, 42 bases in frame from base 1. The research as a whole found: As age increased, observed TCR beta diversity per million T cells dropped in a roughly linear way, and a significant reduction was already evident by age approximately 40. Compared with the aged group, the long-lived group had more naive CD4+ T cells, fewer expanded clones and increased TCR diversity, a pattern suggesting age selection. A strong correlation was found between observed TCR beta diversity and the percentage of naive T cells measured by flow cytometry. Estimates of total diversity based on one million sequenced T cells were considered lower bounds and underestimates. Donor CMV infection status was unknown, potentially confounding age-related changes in expanded clonotypes. Since profiling was done on bulk unsorted PBMCs, naive and antigen-experienced compartments could not be conclusively compared.

Receptor amplification or capture employed 5' RACE. Data came from an Illumina HiSeq 2500. A second PCR of 7 to 11 cycles was performed with a sample-barcoded 5' primer and a J-beta primer mix. A unique molecular identifier was introduced onto each TCR beta cDNA molecule by a template-switch 5' adaptor carrying 12 random nucleotides. Each sample yielded at least 2.5 million CDR3-containing paired-end reads. All of the RNA was converted into first-strand cDNA using the Mint cDNA synthesis kit, with a TRBC-specific oligonucleotide serving as the primer. Following uracil-DNA glycosylase treatment, a first 18-cycle PCR with universal primers M1SS and BC2_uni_R was performed on all cDNA. The authors' pipeline ran thus. Normalization of each sample was performed by random selection of 1 million high-quality reads, each carrying a distinct molecular identifier. Instead of being binned into consensus sequences, reads that shared molecular identifiers were thrown out. MiTCR, set to a Q25 quality threshold and the strictest error-elimination algorithm, was used for CDR3 identification, clonotype clustering and error correction. A nonparametric unseen species model with Euler transformation was used to estimate lower-bound total TCR beta diversity. TCRdb ran its own pipeline on the public reads, namely fastp trimming at Q25 and MiXCR clone calling, and kept in-frame beta chains. Rows with one shared CDR3 protein collapse into an entry with the most common genes and DNA. Here the V and J calls rest on TCRdb's processing, not on the authors' analysis. Counted in this sample were about 1.7 million distinct CDR3 sequences; approximately 28% of them appeared once. The ten most abundant clones make up roughly 8% of the sample.

The donors were 40 or so Caucasian individuals from Russia, aged roughly 6 to 90 years, who were systemically healthy. About 10 milliliters of peripheral blood were drawn from each donor into EDTA-treated Vacutainer tubes. Ficoll-Paque density-gradient centrifugation was used to isolate PBMCs, with at least 6 million per sample. Total RNA, at least 5 micrograms per sample, was extracted from PBMCs with Trizol reagent. The percentages of naive CD45RAhigh/CD27high T cells were determined by flow cytometry on a PBMC aliquot from every donor. Sequencing was performed on blood. The rearrangement joined TRBV6-6 to TRBJ2-5; 7 of the junction bases match TRBD1. The sequence was obtained from a woman under 40 in good health. The DNA is TGTGCCAGCAGCCGCGAGGACAGGAAAGGGACCCAGTACTTC. Translation gives CASSREDRKGTQYF.